The clone carrying this TCR beta chain was found a few times. This sample was taken from a study of T cells in Graves' hyperthyroidism and ophthalmopathy. Amplification of TCR beta CDR3 regions was performed using RNA transcripts as template. Carried out on the TCR CDR3, a first-round RT-PCR used the HTBI primer set. TCRdb passed the multiplex PCR reads through MiXCR, listing each CDR3 protein once. The sample yields under 300,000 distinct CDR3 sequences, around 15% seen once. The CDR3 sequence is 14 residues long. CDR1 SGHRS and CDR2 YFSETQ come from the germline V gene. Trimming stripped 4 bases from V and 2 bases from J, with 12 bases between.

This TCR came from a woman between 45 and 60 years old with Graves' hyperthyroidism that later progressed to Graves' ophthalmopathy. The chain is built from TRBV5-1 and TRBJ2-5; maybe TRBD2 (6 bases). The sample taken for sequencing was blood. The DNA of the CDR3 is TGCGCCAGCAGCAAGGGACTTACTCAAGAGACCCAGTACTTC. This codes for CASSKGLTQETQYF.